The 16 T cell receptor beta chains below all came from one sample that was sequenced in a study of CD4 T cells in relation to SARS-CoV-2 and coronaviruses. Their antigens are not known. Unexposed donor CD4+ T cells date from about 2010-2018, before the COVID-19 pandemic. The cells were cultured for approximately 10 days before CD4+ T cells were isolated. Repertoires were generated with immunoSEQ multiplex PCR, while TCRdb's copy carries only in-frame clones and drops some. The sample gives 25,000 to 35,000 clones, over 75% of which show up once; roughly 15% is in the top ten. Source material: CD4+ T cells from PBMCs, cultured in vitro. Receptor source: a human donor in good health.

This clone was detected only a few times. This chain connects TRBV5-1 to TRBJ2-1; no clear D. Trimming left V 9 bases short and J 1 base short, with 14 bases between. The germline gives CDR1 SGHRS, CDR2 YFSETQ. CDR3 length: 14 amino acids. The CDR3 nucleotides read TGCGCCACCGCTTATGGCCTGTCCTACAATGAGCAGTTCTTC. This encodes CATAYGLSYNEQFF.

In DNA, the CDR3 is TGTGCCAGCAGCTTACGGGAGGTCAATGAGCAGTTCTTC. This encodes CASSLREVNEQFF. The gene calls are TRBV7-2 and TRBJ2-1; TRBD2 agrees at 7 bases. CDR1 and CDR2 (germline): SGHTA, FQGNSA. Trimming at V came to 2 bases and at J to 6 bases, leaving 1 base not matched to a gene. The CDR3 is 13 amino acids.

CDR3 protein: CASSLRVAGGAKNIQYF. CDR3 nucleotides: TGTGCCAGCAGCCTCCGGGTAGCGGGAGGAGCCAAAAACATTCAGTACTTC. The V gene is TRBV2, the J gene TRBJ2-4; 10 bases match TRBD2. Germline assignment: CDR1 SNHLY and CDR2 FYNNEI. The CDR3 is 17 residues long. V lost 6 bases to trimming and J lost 0 bases; unmatched junction nucleotides: 8.

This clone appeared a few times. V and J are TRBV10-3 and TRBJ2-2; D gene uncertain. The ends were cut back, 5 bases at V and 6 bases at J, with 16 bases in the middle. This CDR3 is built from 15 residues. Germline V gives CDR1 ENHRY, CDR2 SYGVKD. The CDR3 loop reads CAISWEGPSSGELFF. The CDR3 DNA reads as TGTGCCATCAGTTGGGAAGGGCCGTCTTCCGGGGAGCTGTTTTTT.

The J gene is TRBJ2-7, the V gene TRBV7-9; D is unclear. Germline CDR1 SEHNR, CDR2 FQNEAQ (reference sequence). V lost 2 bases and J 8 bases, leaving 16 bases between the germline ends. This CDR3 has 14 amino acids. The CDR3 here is CASSLFDAPVKQYF. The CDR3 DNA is TGTGCCAGCAGCTTATTTGATGCTCCCGTGAAGCAGTACTTC. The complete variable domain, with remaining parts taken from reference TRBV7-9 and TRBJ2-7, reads DTGVSQNPRHKITKRGQNVTFRCDPISEHNRLYWYRQTLGQGPEFLTYFQNEAQLEKSRLLSDRFSAERPKGSFSTLEIQRTEQGDSAMYLCASSLFDAPVKQYFGPGTRLTVT.

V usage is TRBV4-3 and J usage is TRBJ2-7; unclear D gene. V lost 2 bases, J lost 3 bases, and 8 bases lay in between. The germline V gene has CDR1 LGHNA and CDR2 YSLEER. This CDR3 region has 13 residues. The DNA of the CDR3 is TGCGCCAGCAGCCAACTCATTGACTACGAGCAGTACTTC. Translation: CASSQLIDYEQYF.

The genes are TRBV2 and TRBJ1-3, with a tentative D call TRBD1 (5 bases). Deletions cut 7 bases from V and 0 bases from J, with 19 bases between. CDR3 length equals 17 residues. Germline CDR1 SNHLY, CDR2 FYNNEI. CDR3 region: CASIDSRGVFSGNTIYF. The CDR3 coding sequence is TGTGCCAGCATCGACTCGAGGGGCGTCTTCTCTGGAAACACCATATATTTT.

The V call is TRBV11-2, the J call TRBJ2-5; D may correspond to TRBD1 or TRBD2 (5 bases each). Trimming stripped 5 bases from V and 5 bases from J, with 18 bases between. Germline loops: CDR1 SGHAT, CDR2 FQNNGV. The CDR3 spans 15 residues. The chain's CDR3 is CASSAIRGWGETQYF. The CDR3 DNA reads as TGTGCCAGCAGCGCCATAAGGGGTTGGGGGGAGACCCAGTACTTC.

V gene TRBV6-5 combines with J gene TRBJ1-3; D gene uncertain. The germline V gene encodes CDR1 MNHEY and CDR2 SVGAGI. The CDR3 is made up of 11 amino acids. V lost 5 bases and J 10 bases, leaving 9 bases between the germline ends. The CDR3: CASSPGRTIYF. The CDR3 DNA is TGTGCCAGCAGTCCAGGCCGGACCATATATTTT.

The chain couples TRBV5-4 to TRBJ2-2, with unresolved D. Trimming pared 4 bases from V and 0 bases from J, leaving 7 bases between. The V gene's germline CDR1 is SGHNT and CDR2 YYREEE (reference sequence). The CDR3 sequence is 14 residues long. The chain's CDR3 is CASSPFSNTGELFF. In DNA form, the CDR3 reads TGTGCCAGCAGCCCCTTTTCGAACACCGGGGAGCTGTTTTTT.

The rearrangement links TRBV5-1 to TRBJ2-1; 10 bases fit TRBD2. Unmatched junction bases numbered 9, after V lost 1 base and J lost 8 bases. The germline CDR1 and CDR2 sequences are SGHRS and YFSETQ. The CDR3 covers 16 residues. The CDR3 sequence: CASSLWLAGDGYEQFF. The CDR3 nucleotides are TGCGCCAGCAGCTTGTGGCTAGCGGGGGACGGTTATGAGCAGTTCTTC.

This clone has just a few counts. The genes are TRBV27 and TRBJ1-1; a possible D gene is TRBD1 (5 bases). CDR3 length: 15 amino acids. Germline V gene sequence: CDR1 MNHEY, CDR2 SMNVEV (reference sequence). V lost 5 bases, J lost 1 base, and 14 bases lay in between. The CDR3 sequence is CASSPRQIKNTEAFF. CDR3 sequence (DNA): TGTGCCAGCAGTCCTAGACAGATAAAGAACACTGAAGCTTTCTTT.

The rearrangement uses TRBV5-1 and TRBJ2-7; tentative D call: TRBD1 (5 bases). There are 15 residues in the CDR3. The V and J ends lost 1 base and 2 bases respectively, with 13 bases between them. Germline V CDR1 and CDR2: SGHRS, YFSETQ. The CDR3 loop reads CASSLFTDRPYEQYF. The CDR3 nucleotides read TGCGCCAGCAGCTTGTTTACCGACAGACCCTACGAGCAGTACTTC.

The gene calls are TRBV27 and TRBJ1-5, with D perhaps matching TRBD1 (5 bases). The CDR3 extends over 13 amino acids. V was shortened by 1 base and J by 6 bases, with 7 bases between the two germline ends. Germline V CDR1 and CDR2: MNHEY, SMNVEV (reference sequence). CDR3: CASSLYGAQPQHF. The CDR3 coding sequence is TGTGCCAGCAGTTTATACGGGGCTCAGCCCCAGCATTTT.

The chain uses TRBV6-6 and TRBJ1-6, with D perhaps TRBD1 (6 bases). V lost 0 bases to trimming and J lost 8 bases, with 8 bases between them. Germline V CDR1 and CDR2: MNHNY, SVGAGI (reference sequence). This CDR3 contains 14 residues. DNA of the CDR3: TGTGCCAGCAGTTACTCGGCAGGGGATTCACCCCTCCACTTT. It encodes CASSYSAGDSPLHF.

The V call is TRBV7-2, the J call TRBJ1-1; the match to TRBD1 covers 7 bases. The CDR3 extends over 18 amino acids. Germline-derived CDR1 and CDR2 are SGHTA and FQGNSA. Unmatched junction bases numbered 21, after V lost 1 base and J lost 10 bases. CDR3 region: CASSLEGFGGRGFLGAFF. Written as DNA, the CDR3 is TGTGCCAGCAGCTTAGAGGGGTTCGGTGGCAGGGGGTTTTTGGGAGCTTTCTTT. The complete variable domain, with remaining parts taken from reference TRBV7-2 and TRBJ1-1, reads GAGVSQSPSNKVTEKGKDVELRCDPISGHTALYWYRQSLGQGLEFLIYFQGNSAPDKSGLPSDRFSAERTGGSVSTLTIQRTQQEDSAVYLCASSLEGFGGRGFLGAFFGQGTRLTVV.